The 23 T cell receptor beta chains reported below all come from one sample, sequenced in a study of control samples from healthy donors and cancer patients. Only in-frame clones appear in the TCRdb table, and some are missing; sequencing was by immunoSEQ multiplex PCR. The sample yields over 80,000 clones, roughly 86% seen once. Sequences were obtained from blood. The receptors derive from a man aged 55 to 70 in good health.

The chain carries TRBV30 and TRBJ2-7; TRBD2 is a possible D gene (6 bases). The CDR3 extends over 13 amino acids. Germline values: CDR1 GTSNPN, CDR2 SVGIG (reference sequence). The V and J ends lost 2 bases and 3 bases respectively, with 11 bases between them. CDR3 protein: CAWSYGTHYEQYF. CDR3 sequence (DNA): TGTGCCTGGAGTTATGGGACTCACTACGAGCAGTACTTC.

The chain recombines TRBV9 with TRBJ2-7; TRBD1 might be the D (5 bases). The CDR3 contains 15 residues. Trimming shortened V by 0 bases and J by 3 bases, and 13 bases separated the two germline ends. Looked up from germline, CDR1 is SGDLS and CDR2 is YYNGEE. The CDR3 protein is CASSVGDSNFYEQYF. In DNA form, the CDR3 reads TGTGCCAGCAGCGTAGGAGACAGCAATTTCTACGAGCAGTACTTC.

The chain combines TRBV12-3 or TRBV12-4 with TRBJ2-7; 9 bases agree with TRBD1. This CDR3 is 12 amino acids long. V gave up 4 bases and J gave up 9 bases; unmatched junction bases: 4. Here the CDR3 reads CASSWDRVMQYF. The CDR3 nucleotides are TGTGCCAGCAGTTGGGACAGGGTGATGCAGTACTTC.

By share of the sample, this clone is medium-sized. The J gene is TRBJ1-1, the V gene TRBV6-4; TRBD1 is a possible D gene (5 bases). This CDR3 has 15 amino acids. V shed 0 bases and J shed 0 bases, with 8 bases lying between them. Germline V gives CDR1 MRHNA, CDR2 SNTAGT. CDR3 in DNA: TGTGCCAGCAGTGACTCGGGGGACCTGAACACTGAAGCTTTCTTT. Protein: CASSDSGDLNTEAFF.

The count of this clone is one. This rearrangement joins TRBV6-6 to TRBJ1-2; TRBD1 might be the D (5 bases). CDR1 is MNHNY, CDR2 SVGAGI, per germline (reference sequence). V was clipped by 0 bases and J by 8 bases, with 10 bases between them. The CDR3 runs to 13 residues. As DNA, the CDR3 is TGTGCCAGCAGTTACTCGCCGGGGGAGGGCTACACCTTC. Translation: CASSYSPGEGYTF.

The chain links TRBV27 to TRBJ2-5, with TRBD2 as a possible D gene (6 bases). Germline V gives CDR1 MNHEY, CDR2 SMNVEV (reference sequence). This CDR3 is built from 13 residues. The germline V and J ends were trimmed by 6 bases and 5 bases, with 13 bases remaining between them. CDR3 bases: TGTGCCAGCAGCCCCCGGAGGGCGGAGACCCAGTACTTC. It is translated as CASSPRRAETQYF.

The CDR3 protein is CATSEEGPAETQYF. CDR3 sequence (DNA): TGTGCCACCAGTGAAGAGGGCCCCGCGGAGACCCAGTACTTC. J is TRBJ2-5 and V is TRBV24-1, with a weak D call TRBD2 (5 bases). The CDR3 loop spans 14 amino acids. The V gene's germline CDR1 is KGHDR and CDR2 SFDVKD. Deletions cut 4 bases from V and 5 bases from J, with 13 bases between.

This chain uses TRBV19 with TRBJ2-1, with 9 bases aligning to TRBD1. Trimming took 5 bases from V and 7 from J; bases not matched to a gene: 9. The CDR3 is 15 amino acids. Germline values: CDR1 LNHDA, CDR2 SQIVND (reference sequence). CDR3 nucleotides: TGTGCCAGTAGTCCCCGGCGGGACAGGGTAAATGAGCAGTTCTTC. Translated, it gives CASSPRRDRVNEQFF.

The chain has TRBV5-4 and TRBJ2-2, with D maybe TRBD1 (6 bases). V lost 0 bases to trimming and J lost 6 bases, with 18 bases between them. The germline CDR1 and CDR2 sequences are SGHNT and YYREEE (reference sequence). The CDR3 extends over 17 amino acids. The DNA for the CDR3 is TGTGCCAGCAGCTTGGTGGGCCGACAGGTTATTGCCGGGGAGCTGTTTTTT. The encoded protein is CASSLVGRQVIAGELFF.

The rearrangement joins TRBV11-2 to TRBJ1-2; D perhaps matches TRBD1 (5 bases). Germline loops: CDR1 SGHAT, CDR2 FQNNGV. This CDR3 has 17 residues. V lost 5 bases and J 4 bases, leaving 23 bases between the germline ends. The CDR3 spells CASSRVGVDLLGYGYTF. The CDR3 nucleotides read TGTGCCAGCAGCCGCGTAGGGGTGGACCTTCTTGGCTATGGCTACACCTTC. The whole variable domain, filled in from reference TRBV11-2 and TRBJ1-2, reads EAGVAQSPRYKIIEKRQSVAFWCNPISGHATLYWYQQILGQGPKLLIQFQNNGVVDDSQLPKDRFSAERLKGVDSTLKIQPAKLEDSAVYLCASSRVGVDLLGYGYTFGSGTRLTVV.

This clone has just a few counts. V is TRBV29-1 and J is TRBJ2-7; 10 nucleotides agree with TRBD1. Germline V gene data show CDR1 as SQVTM and CDR2 as ANQGSEA. The length of the CDR3 is 13 residues. With 4 bases clipped from V and 3 bases from J, the junction kept 3 bases outside the gene matches. CDR3 sequence (DNA): TGCAGCGTTGGGGGACAGGGGAGCTACGAGCAGTACTTC. Amino acids: CSVGGQGSYEQYF.

The chain couples TRBV25-1 to TRBJ2-1; 10 bases are a match to TRBD2. The germline gives CDR1 MGHDK, CDR2 SYGVNS. This CDR3 has 15 amino acids. V lost 6 bases and J lost 6; bases outside the gene matches: 8. CDR3 DNA: TGTGCCAGCAGCTCCCCGGGACTAGCGATCAATGAGCAGTTCTTC. Protein product: CASSSPGLAINEQFF.

About this clone itself: In the same sample, other DNA sequences code for this CDR3. V and J are TRBV25-1 and TRBJ1-4; weak D call: TRBD1 (5 bases). The ends were cut back, 1 base at V and 13 bases at J, with 22 bases in the middle. Looked up from germline, CDR1 is MGHDK and CDR2 is SYGVNS. The CDR3 extends over 16 amino acids. In nucleotides, the CDR3 is TGTGCCAGCAGTGAATCTACCGGGACTGTAATGAAAAGACTGTTTTTT. Translating it yields CASSESTGTVMKRLFF.

The chain couples TRBV2 to TRBJ2-3; 10 bases match TRBD2. Per the germline V gene, CDR1 is SNHLY and CDR2 is FYNNEI. V shed 4 bases and J 5 bases; nucleotides not matched to a gene: 9. CDR3 size: 16 residues. Here the CDR3 reads CASSGSSGRVVDTQYF. The CDR3 bases are TGTGCCAGCAGTGGGTCCAGCGGGAGGGTGGTAGATACGCAGTATTTT.

In this sample, this clone turned up once. The chain uses TRBV5-1 and TRBJ1-5; D is uncertain. This CDR3 comprises 16 residues. CDR1 SGHRS and CDR2 YFSETQ come from the germline V gene. Trimming pared 4 bases from V and 2 bases from J, leaving 16 bases between. For the CDR3, the DNA is TGCGCCAGCAGCCATTTCGGGAGAGATGGCAATCAGCCCCAGCATTTT. As protein: CASSHFGRDGNQPQHF.

Notes on this clone: The same CDR3 is also encoded by other DNA sequences in this sample. The chain joins TRBV7-9 to TRBJ1-4; 7 nucleotides line up with TRBD1. The germline gives CDR1 SEHNR, CDR2 FQNEAQ (reference sequence). Trimming took 2 bases from V and 5 from J; bases not matched to a gene: 2. The length of the CDR3 is 14 residues. CDR3 bases: TGTGCCAGCAGCTTAAGACAGGGAAATGAAAAACTGTTTTTT. It codes for CASSLRQGNEKLFF.

J is TRBJ1-3 and V is TRBV30; 7 nucleotides match TRBD1. The V gene end was trimmed by 0 bases and the J gene end by 6 bases; junction bases not matched to a gene: 5. The CDR3 covers 14 residues. Germline values: CDR1 GTSNPN, CDR2 SVGIG (reference sequence). The CDR3 loop reads CAWSVAGGVNTIYF. The CDR3 DNA reads TGTGCCTGGAGTGTAGCAGGGGGGGTAAACACCATATATTTT.

The J gene is TRBJ2-5, the V gene TRBV6-5; possible D gene TRBD2, 6 bases. This CDR3 has 14 residues. V was trimmed by 2 bases and J by 5 bases, leaving 12 bases between them. The germline gives CDR1 MNHEY, CDR2 SVGAGI. This chain's CDR3 is CASSYQRGGETQYF. CDR3 DNA: TGTGCCAGCAGTTACCAGCGAGGAGGGGAGACCCAGTACTTC.

V usage is TRBV4-1 and J usage is TRBJ2-5; TRBD2 aligns across 10 bases. This CDR3 region has 19 residues. CDR1 is MGHRA, CDR2 YSYEKL, per germline. J lost 4 bases, V lost 5 bases, and 19 bases had no gene match. In DNA, the CDR3 is TGCGCCAGCAGCAAGGGAGGGGGAAGGACCAGCGGGAGGGTAGAGACCCAGTACTTC. Translating it yields CASSKGGGRTSGRVETQYF.

This chain connects TRBV5-1 to TRBJ2-7; possible D gene TRBD2, 5 bases. V lost 4 bases and J 0 bases, leaving 11 bases between the germline ends. From germline, CDR1 is SGHRS and CDR2 YFSETQ. The length of the CDR3 is 14 residues. CDR3 DNA: TGCGCCAGCAGCCGAGGGCGGGCCTCCTACGAGCAGTACTTC. It encodes CASSRGRASYEQYF.

The V call is TRBV5-1, the J call TRBJ2-5, with a tentative D call TRBD1 (6 bases). In germline, CDR1 is SGHRS, CDR2 YFSETQ. Trimming pared 0 bases from V and 3 bases from J, leaving 9 bases between. This CDR3 comprises 14 residues. Here the CDR3 DNA reads TGCGCCAGCAGCTTGGGCGGACAGAAAGAGACCCAGTACTTC. It yields the protein CASSLGGQKETQYF. The entire variable domain, with the rest obtained from reference TRBV5-1 and TRBJ2-5, is as follows: KAGVTQTPRYLIKTRGQQVTLSCSPISGHRSVSWYQQTPGQGLQFLFEYFSETQRNKGNFPGRFSGRQFSNSRSEMNVSTLELGDSALYLCASSLGGQKETQYFGPGTRLLVL.

V is TRBV7-8 and J is TRBJ1-4, with D possibly matching TRBD1 (5 bases). The CDR3 extends over 16 amino acids. V was cut by 5 bases and J by 4 bases, with 17 bases left in between. The germline CDR1 and CDR2 sequences are SGHVS and FQNEAQ. CDR3 loop: CASSLWDGLSNEKLFF. Here the CDR3 DNA reads TGTGCCAGCAGCCTGTGGGACGGATTAAGTAATGAAAAACTGTTTTTT.

The chain employs TRBV7-9 and TRBJ2-2, with TRBD1 matching over 7 bases. Per the germline V gene, CDR1 is SEHNR and CDR2 is FQNEAQ (reference sequence). Losses at the gene ends were 3 bases for V and 1 base for J; bases not matched to a gene: 2. This CDR3 region has 15 residues. CDR3 nucleotides: TGTGCCAGCAGCTTGGCAGGGGGGAACACCGGGGAGCTGTTTTTT. Residues: CASSLAGGNTGELFF. Looking up the rest from reference TRBV7-9 and TRBJ2-2 gives the full variable domain: DTGVSQNPRHKITKRGQNVTFRCDPISEHNRLYWYRQTLGQGPEFLTYFQNEAQLEKSRLLSDRFSAERPKGSFSTLEIQRTEQGDSAMYLCASSLAGGNTGELFFGEGSRLTVL.